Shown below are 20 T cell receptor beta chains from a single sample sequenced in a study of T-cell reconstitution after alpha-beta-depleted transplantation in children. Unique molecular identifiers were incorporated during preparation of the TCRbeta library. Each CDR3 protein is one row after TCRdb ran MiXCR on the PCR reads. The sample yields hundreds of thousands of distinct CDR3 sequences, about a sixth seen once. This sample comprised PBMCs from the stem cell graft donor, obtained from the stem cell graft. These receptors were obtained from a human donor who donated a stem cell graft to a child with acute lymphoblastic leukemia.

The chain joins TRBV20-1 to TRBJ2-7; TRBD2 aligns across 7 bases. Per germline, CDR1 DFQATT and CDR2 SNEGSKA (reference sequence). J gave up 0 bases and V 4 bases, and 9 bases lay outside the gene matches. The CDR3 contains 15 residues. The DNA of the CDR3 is TGCAGTGCTAACCCCTTAGCGGGCGGCTCCTACGAGCAGTACTTC. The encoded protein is CSANPLAGGSYEQYF.

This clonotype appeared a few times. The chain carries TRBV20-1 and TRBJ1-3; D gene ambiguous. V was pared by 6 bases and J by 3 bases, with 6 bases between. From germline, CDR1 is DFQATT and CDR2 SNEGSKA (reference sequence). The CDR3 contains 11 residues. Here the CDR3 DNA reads TGCAGTGCCCTTGATGGAAACACCATATATTTT. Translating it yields CSALDGNTIYF.

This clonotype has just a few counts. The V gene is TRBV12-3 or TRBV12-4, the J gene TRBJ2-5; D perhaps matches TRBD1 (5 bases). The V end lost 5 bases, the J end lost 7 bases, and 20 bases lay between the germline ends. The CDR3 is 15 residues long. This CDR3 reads CASSPRVGLRWTQYF. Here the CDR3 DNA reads TGTGCCAGCAGTCCCAGGGTAGGGTTGAGGTGGACCCAGTACTTC.

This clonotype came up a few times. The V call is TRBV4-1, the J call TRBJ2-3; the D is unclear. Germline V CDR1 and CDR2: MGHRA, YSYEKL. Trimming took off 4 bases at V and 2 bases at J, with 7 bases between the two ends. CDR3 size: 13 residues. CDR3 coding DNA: TGCGCCAGCAGCCTTGTGGCCACAGATACGCAGTATTTT. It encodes CASSLVATDTQYF.

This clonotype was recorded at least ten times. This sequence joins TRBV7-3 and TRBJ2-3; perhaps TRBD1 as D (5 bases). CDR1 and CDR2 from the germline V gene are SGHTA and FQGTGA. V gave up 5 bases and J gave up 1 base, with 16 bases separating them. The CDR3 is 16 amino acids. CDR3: CASSPLVGLGTDTQYF. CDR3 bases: TGTGCCAGCAGCCCCCTTGTGGGGCTGGGCACAGATACGCAGTATTTT.

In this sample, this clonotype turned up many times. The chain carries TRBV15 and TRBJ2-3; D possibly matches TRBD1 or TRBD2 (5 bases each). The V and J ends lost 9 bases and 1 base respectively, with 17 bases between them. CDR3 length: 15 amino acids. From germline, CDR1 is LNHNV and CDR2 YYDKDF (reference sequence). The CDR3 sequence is CATEAWDPGTDTQYF. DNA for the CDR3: TGTGCCACAGAAGCTTGGGACCCCGGCACAGATACGCAGTATTTT.

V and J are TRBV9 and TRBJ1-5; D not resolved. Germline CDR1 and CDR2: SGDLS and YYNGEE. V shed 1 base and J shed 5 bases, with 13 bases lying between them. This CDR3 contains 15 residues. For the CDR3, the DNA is TGTGCCAGCAGCGTAAGTCCGGGTCCGTATCAGCCCCAGCATTTT. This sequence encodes CASSVSPGPYQPQHF.

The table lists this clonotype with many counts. CDR3: CSAPLLAGYTTDTQYF. In DNA form, the CDR3 reads TGCAGTGCGCCATTACTAGCGGGGTATACCACAGATACGCAGTATTTT. The chain recombines TRBV20-1 with TRBJ2-3, with 10 bases aligning to TRBD2. After removal of 6 bases from V and 2 bases from J, the junction contained 11 bases not matched to a gene. Germline V gives CDR1 DFQATT, CDR2 SNEGSKA (reference sequence). This CDR3 is built from 16 residues.

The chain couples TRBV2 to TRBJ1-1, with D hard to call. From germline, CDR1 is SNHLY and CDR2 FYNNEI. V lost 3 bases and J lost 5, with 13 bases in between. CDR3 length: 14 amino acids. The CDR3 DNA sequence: TGTGCCAGCAGTGAGGAAGGCGGTAGGACTGAAGCTTTCTTT. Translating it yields CASSEEGGRTEAFF. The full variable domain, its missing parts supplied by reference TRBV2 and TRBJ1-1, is EPEVTQTPSHQVTQMGQEVILRCVPISNHLYFYWYRQILGQKVEFLVSFYNNEISEKSEIFDDQFSVERPDGSNFTLKIRSTKLEDSAMYFCASSEEGGRTEAFFGQGTRLTVV.

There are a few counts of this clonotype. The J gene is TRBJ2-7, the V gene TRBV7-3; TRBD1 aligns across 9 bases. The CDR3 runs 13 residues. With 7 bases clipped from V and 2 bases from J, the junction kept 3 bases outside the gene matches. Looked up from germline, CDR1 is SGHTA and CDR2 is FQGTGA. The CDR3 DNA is TGTGCCAGCACTCGGACAGGGGCCTACGAGCAGTACTTC. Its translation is CASTRTGAYEQYF.

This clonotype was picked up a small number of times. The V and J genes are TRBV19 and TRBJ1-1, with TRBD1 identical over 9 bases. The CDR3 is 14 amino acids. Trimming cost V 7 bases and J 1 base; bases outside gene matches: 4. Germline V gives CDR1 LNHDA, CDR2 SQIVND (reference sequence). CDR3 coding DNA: TGTGCCAGTACTATGACAGGGGGGAACACTGAAGCTTTCTTT. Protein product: CASTMTGGNTEAFF.

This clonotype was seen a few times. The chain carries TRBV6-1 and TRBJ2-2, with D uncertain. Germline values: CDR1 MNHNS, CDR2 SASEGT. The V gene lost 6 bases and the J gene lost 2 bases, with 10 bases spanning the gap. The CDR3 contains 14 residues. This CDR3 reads CASSLTLNTGELFF. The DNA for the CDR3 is TGTGCCAGCAGCCTCACTCTAAACACCGGGGAGCTGTTTTTT.

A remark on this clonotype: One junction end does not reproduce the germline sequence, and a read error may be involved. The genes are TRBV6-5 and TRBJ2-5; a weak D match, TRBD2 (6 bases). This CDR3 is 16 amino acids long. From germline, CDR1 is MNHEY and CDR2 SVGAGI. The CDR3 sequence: CASSHSSAGTQETQYF. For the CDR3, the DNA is TGTGCCAGCAGTCACTCCTCAGCGGGTACCCAAGAGACCCAGTACTTC.

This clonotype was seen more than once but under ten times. The DNA for the CDR3 is TGTGCCAGCAGCTCTCGGACTAGGAGCGGCTCCTACGAGCAGTACTTC. Translation: CASSSRTRSGSYEQYF. J is TRBJ2-7 and V is TRBV7-8; TRBD2 aligns across 7 bases. Germline assignment: CDR1 SGHVS and CDR2 FQNEAQ. This CDR3 has 16 residues. With 4 bases clipped from V and 0 bases from J, the junction kept 9 bases outside the gene matches.

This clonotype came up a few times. The CDR3 DNA sequence: TGTGCCAGTAGTGGGTCTAGCGGGAGCTCCTACGAGCAGTACTTC. This translates into CASSGSSGSSYEQYF. The chain links TRBV19 to TRBJ2-7, with TRBD2 matching over 10 bases. The CDR3 is 15 amino acids. Trimming cost V 5 bases and J 0 bases; bases outside gene matches: 4. The germline V gene has CDR1 LNHDA and CDR2 SQIVND (reference sequence).

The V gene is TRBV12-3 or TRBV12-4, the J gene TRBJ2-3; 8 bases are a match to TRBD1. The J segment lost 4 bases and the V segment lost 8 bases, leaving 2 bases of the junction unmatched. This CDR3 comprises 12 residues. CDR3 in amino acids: CASGQGPDTQYF. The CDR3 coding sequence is TGTGCCAGCGGACAGGGTCCAGATACGCAGTATTTT.

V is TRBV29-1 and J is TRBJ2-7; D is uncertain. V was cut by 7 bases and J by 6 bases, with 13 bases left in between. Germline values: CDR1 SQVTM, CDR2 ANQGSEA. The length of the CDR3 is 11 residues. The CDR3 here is CSAARRAEQYF. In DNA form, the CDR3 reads TGCAGCGCCGCCCGAAGGGCCGAGCAGTACTTC.

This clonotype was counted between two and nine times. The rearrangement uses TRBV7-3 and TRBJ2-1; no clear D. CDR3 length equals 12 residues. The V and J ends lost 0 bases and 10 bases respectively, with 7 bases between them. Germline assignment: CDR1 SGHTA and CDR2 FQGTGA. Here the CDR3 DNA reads TGTGCCAGCAGCTTAACGGGCCAAGAGCAGTTCTTC. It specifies CASSLTGQEQFF.

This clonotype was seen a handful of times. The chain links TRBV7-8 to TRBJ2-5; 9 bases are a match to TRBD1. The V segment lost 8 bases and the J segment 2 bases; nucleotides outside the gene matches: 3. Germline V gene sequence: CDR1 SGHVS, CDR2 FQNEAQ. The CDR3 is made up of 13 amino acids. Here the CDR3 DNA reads TGTGCCAGCTGGACAGGGGCTCAAGAGACCCAGTACTTC. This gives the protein CASWTGAQETQYF.

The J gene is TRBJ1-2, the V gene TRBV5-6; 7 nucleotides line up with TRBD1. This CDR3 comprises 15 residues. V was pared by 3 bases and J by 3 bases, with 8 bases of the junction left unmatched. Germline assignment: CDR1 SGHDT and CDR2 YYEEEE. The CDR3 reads CASSWTGKLDYGYTF. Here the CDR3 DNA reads TGTGCCAGCAGCTGGACAGGAAAACTCGACTATGGCTACACCTTC.